A selection of T cell receptor beta chains follows, all from one sample in a study of persistence of HIV-infected CD4 T cells. Profiling relied on immunoSEQ multiplex PCR, and the TCRdb table lists in-frame clones only, not all of them. In the table there are 15,000 to 20,000 clones, about 65% of which are singletons. Antigen specificity for these receptors is unknown. The sequencing used CD4+ T cells sorted from PBMCs after roughly 18-hour stimulation, collected from a patient who received antiretroviral therapy. Receptor source: an adult woman with HIV who was CMV-seropositive. CDR3s include the opening cysteine and the closing phenylalanine or tryptophan. D genes are given only for firm matches. Size is omitted from some rows. Given values are once, few, many or a class for expanded clones.

J: TRBJ1-1; D: .; size: once; V: TRBV6-5; DNA: TGTGCCAGCAGGTCGGACGGAGGGGCGGCTTTCTTT; CDR3: CASRSDGGAAFF
J: TRBJ1-1; D: TRBD1; size: .; V: TRBV5-6; DNA: TGTGCCAGCAGCTCGGGGGACGGGACAGGTGCATGGAACACTGAAGCTTTCTTT; CDR3: CASSSGDGTGAWNTEAFF
J: TRBJ1-5; D: .; size: .; V: TRBV2; DNA: TGTGCCAGTACCGGCGGGTGGGATCAGCCCCAGCATTTT; CDR3: CASTGGWDQPQHF
J: TRBJ1-1; D: .; size: .; V: TRBV25-1; DNA: TGTGCCAGCAGTGATGACAGGAACACTGAAGCTTTCTTT; CDR3: CASSDDRNTEAFF
J: TRBJ1-1; D: .; size: .; V: TRBV18; DNA: TGTGCCAGCTCACCAATTGGAAGGAACACTGAAGCTTTCTTT; CDR3: CASSPIGRNTEAFF
J: TRBJ1-4; D: .; size: few; V: TRBV6-6; DNA: TGTGCCAGCAGTTACCCCCCGGAGGGGCCAAAACTGTTTTTT; CDR3: CASSYPPEGPKLFF
J: TRBJ1-2; D: .; size: .; V: TRBV6-1; DNA: TGTGCCAGCAGTGAAAGGGTCCTCTATGGCTACACCTTC; CDR3: CASSERVLYGYTF
J: TRBJ1-2; D: .; size: .; V: TRBV6-1; DNA: TGTGCCAGCAGTGAACGGAGGAACTATGGCTACACCTTC; CDR3: CASSERRNYGYTF
J: TRBJ1-6; D: .; size: .; V: TRBV7-2; DNA: TGTGCCAGCAGCTTAGAGTCGGCCCATTCACCCCTCCACTTT; CDR3: CASSLESAHSPLHF
J: TRBJ1-1; D: TRBD1; size: .; V: TRBV27; DNA: TGTGCCAGCAGTTGGGGCAGGGGGCGCGGGGTGACTGAAGCTTTCTTT; CDR3: CASSWGRGRGVTEAFF